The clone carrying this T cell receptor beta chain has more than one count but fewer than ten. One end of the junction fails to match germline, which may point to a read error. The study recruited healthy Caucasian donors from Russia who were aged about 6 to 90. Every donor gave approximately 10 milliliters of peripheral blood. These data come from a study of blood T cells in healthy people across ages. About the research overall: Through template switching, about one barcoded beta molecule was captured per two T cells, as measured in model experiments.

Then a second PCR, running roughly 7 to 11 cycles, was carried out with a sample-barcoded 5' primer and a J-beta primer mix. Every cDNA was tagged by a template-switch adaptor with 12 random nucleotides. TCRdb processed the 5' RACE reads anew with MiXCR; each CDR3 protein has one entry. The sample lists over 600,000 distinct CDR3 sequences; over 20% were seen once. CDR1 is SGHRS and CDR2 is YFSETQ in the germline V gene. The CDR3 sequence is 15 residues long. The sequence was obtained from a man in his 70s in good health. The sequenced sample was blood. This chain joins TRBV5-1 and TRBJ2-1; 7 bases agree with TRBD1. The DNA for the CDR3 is TGCGCCAGCAGCTTGGACAGGGGCCCAATGTATGAGCAGCTCTTC. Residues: CASSLDRGPMYEQLF.